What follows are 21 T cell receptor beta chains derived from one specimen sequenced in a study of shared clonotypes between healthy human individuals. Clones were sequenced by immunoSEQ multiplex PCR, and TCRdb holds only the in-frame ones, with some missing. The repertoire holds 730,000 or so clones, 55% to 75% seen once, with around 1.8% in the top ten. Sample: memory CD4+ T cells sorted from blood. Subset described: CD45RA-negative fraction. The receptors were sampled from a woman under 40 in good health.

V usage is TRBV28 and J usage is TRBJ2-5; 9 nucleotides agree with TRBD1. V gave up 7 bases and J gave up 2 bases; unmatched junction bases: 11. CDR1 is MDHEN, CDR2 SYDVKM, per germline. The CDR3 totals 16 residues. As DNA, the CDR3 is TGTGCCAGCACTAAACAGGGGGCGCTCCTTCAAGAGACCCAGTACTTC. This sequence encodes CASTKQGALLQETQYF.

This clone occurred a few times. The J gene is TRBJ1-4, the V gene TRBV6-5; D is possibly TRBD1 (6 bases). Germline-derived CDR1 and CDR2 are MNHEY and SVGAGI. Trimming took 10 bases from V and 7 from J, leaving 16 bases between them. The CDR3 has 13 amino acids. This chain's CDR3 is CATARGATEKLFF. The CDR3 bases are TGTGCCACCGCGAGGGGGGCGACTGAAAAACTGTTTTTT.

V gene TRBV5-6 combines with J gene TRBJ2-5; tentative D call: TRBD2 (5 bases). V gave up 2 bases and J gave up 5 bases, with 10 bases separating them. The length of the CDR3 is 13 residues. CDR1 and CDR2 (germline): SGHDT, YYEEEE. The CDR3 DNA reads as TGTGCCAGCAGCTTTGAGAGGGTTGAGACCCAGTACTTC. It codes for CASSFERVETQYF.

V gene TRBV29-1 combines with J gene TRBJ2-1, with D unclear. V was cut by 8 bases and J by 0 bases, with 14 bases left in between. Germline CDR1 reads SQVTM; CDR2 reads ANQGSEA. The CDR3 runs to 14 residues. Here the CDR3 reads CSFQTPYSYNEQFF. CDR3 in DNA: TGCAGCTTCCAGACTCCTTACTCCTACAATGAGCAGTTCTTC.

CDR3 coding DNA: TGTGCCAGTAGTAGTCGCGGAAACTACAATGAGCAGTTCTTC. Translation gives CASSSRGNYNEQFF. This chain connects TRBV19 to TRBJ2-1, with no clear D. Germline values: CDR1 LNHDA, CDR2 SQIVND (reference sequence). This CDR3 contains 14 residues. Between the trimmed V and J ends, which lost 4 bases and 3 bases, there was a span of 10 bases.

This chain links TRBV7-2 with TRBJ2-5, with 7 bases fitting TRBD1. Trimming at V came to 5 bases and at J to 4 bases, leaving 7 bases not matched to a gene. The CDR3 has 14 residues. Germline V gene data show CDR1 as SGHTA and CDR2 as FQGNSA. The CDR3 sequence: CASSQRGGPETQYF. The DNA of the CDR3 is TGTGCCAGCAGCCAACGAGGGGGCCCAGAGACCCAGTACTTC.

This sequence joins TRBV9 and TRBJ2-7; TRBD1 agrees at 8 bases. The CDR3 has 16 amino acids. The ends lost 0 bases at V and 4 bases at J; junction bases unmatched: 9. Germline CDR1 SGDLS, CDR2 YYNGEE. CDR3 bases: TGTGCCAGCAGCGTAGATGGAGGGGACAGGTTGTACGAGCAGTACTTC. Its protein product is CASSVDGGDRLYEQYF.

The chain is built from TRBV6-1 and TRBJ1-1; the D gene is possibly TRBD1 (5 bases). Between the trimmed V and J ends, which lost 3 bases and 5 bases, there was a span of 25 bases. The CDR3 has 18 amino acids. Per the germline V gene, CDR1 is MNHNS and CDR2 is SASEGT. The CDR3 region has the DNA TGTGCCAGCAGTGACCCCGGGCAGTCAGGGTGGGTGGCAACTGAAGCTTTCTTT. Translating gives CASSDPGQSGWVATEAFF.

CDR3 coding DNA: TGTGCCAGCAGACCGACAGGGGGCGCCTACGAGCAGTACTTC. It is translated as CASRPTGGAYEQYF. The chain joins TRBV28 to TRBJ2-7; 10 bases align to TRBD1. In germline, CDR1 is MDHEN, CDR2 SYDVKM. The CDR3 covers 14 residues. The V gene end was trimmed by 6 bases and the J gene end by 2 bases; junction bases not matched to a gene: 4.

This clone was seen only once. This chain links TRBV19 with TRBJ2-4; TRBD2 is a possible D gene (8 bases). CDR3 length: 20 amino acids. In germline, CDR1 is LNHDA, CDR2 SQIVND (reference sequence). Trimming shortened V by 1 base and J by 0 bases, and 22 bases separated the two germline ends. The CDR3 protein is CASSIAPGGGASLAKNIQYF. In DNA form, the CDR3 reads TGTGCCAGTAGTATAGCCCCGGGAGGGGGCGCTTCCCTAGCCAAAAACATTCAGTACTTC.

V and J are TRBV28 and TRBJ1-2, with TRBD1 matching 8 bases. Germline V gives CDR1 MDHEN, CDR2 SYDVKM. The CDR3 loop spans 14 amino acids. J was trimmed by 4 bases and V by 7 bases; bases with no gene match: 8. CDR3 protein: CASTSGQGRYGYTF. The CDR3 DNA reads TGTGCCAGCACCTCAGGACAGGGTCGCTATGGCTACACCTTC.

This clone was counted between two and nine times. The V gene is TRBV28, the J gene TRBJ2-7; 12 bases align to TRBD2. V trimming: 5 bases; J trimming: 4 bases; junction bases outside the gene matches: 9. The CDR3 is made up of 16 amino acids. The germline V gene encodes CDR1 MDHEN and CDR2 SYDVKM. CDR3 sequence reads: CASSATPTSGRYEQYF. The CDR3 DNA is TGTGCCAGCAGTGCCACCCCGACTAGCGGGAGATACGAGCAGTACTTC.

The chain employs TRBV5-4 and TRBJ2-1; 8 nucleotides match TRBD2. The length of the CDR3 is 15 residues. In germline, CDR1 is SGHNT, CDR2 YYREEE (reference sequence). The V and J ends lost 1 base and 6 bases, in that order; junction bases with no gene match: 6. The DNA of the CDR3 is TGTGCCAGCAGCTTGAATCGCGGGAGGACCAATGAGCAGTTCTTC. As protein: CASSLNRGRTNEQFF.

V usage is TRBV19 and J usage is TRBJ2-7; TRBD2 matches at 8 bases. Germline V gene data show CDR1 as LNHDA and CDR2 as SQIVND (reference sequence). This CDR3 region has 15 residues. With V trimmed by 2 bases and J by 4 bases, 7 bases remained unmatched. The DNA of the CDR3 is TGTGCCAGTAGTATAAGCCTAGCGGGCGTTTACGAGCAGTACTTC. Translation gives CASSISLAGVYEQYF.

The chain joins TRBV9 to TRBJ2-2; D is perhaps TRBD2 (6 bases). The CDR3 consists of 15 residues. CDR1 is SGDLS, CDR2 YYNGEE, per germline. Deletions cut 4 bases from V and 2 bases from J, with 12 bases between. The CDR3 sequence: CASSFGGANTGELFF. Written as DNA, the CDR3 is TGTGCCAGCAGCTTTGGAGGGGCAAACACCGGGGAGCTGTTTTTT.

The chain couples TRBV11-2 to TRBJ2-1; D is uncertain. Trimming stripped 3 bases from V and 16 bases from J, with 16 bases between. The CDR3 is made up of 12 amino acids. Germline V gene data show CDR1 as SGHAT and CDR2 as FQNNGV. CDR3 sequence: CASSLKEAPRFF. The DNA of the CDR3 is TGTGCCAGCAGCTTGAAGGAAGCGCCCCGATTCTTC.

In nucleotides, the CDR3 is TGTGCCAGCAGTTTAAATCCGACGCTGTTGGCGGGAGTAGATACGCAGTATTTT. This encodes CASSLNPTLLAGVDTQYF. The chain couples TRBV27 to TRBJ2-3; TRBD2 aligns across 7 bases. The CDR3 consists of 18 residues. V dropped 2 bases and J dropped 5; count of bases not matched to a gene: 16. Germline CDR1 MNHEY, CDR2 SMNVEV (reference sequence).

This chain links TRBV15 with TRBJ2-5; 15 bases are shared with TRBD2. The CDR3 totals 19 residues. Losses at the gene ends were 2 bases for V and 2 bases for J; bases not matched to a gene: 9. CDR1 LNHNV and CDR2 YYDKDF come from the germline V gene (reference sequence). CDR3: CATSRPGLAGGPRQETQYF. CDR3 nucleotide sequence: TGTGCCACCAGCAGACCAGGACTAGCGGGAGGGCCGCGGCAAGAGACCCAGTACTTC.

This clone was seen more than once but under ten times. CDR3 coding DNA: TGTGCCAGTAGACAGGGTTCTCAAGAGACCCAGTACTTC. It codes for CASRQGSQETQYF. The chain employs TRBV19 and TRBJ2-5; weak D call: TRBD1 (6 bases). V was trimmed by 6 bases and J by 2 bases, leaving 10 bases between them. The CDR3 is 13 amino acids. Germline loops: CDR1 LNHDA, CDR2 SQIVND (reference sequence).

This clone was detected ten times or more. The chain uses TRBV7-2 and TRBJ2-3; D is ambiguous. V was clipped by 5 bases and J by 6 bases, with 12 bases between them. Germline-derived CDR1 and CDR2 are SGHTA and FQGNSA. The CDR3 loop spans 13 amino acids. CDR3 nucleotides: TGTGCCAGCAGCGGCTATTATGAGGATACGCAGTATTTT. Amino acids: CASSGYYEDTQYF.

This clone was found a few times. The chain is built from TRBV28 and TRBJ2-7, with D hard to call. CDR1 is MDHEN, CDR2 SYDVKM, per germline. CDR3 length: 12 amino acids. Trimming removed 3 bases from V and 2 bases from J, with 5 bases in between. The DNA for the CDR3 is TGTGCCAGCAGTTTCCAGACCTACGAGCAGTACTTC. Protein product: CASSFQTYEQYF.